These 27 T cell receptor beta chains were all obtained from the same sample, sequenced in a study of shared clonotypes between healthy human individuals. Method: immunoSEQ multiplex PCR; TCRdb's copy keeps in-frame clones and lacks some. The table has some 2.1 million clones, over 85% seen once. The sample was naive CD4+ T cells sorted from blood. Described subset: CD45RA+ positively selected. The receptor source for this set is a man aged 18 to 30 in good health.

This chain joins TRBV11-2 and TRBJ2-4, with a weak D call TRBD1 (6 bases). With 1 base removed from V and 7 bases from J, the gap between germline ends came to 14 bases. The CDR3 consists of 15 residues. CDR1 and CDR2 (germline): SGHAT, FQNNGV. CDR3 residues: CASSLGVQGGNIQYF. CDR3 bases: TGTGCCAGCAGCTTAGGGGTACAGGGCGGGAACATTCAGTACTTC.

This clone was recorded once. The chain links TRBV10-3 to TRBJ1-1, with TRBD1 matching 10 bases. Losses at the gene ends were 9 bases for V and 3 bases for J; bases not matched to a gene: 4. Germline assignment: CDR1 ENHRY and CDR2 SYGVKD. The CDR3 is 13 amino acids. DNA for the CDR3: TGTGCCATTGGGACAGGGGTGGACACTGAAGCTTTCTTT. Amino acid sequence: CAIGTGVDTEAFF.

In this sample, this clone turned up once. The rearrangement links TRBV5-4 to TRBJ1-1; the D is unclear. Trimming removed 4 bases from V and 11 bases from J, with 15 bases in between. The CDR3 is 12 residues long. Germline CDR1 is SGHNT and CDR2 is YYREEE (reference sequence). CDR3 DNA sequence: TGTGCCAGCAGCCCCCCCCTTGAAGAGGCTTTCTTT. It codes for CASSPPLEEAFF.

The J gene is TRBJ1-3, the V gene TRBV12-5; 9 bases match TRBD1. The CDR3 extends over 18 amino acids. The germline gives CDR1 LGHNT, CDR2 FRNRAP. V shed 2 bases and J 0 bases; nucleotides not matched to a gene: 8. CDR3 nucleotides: TGTGCTAGTGGTTTGAAGTTCGAGACAGGGGGCTCTGGAAACACCATATATTTT. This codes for CASGLKFETGGSGNTIYF.

The CDR3 nucleotides are TGTGCCAGCAGTCGTAGTCTGAAGAATGAAAAACTGTTTTTT. This encodes CASSRSLKNEKLFF. J is TRBJ1-4 and V is TRBV6-5; D is undetermined. The V gene's germline CDR1 is MNHEY and CDR2 SVGAGI. The length of the CDR3 is 14 residues. Trimming took 5 bases from V and 5 from J, leaving 12 bases between them.

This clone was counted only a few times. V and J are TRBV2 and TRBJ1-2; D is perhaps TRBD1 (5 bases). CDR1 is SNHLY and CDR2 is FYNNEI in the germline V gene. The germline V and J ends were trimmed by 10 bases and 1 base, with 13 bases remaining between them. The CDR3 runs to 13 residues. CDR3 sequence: CATPGPSNYGYTF. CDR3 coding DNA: TGTGCCACGCCGGGACCGAGTAACTATGGCTACACCTTC.

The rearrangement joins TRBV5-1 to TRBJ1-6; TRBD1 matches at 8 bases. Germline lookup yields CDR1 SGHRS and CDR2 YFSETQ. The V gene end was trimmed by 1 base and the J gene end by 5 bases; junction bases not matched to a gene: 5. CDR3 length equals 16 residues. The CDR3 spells CASSLSSGGHNSPLHF. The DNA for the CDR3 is TGCGCCAGCAGCTTGTCTTCAGGGGGCCATAATTCACCCCTCCACTTT.

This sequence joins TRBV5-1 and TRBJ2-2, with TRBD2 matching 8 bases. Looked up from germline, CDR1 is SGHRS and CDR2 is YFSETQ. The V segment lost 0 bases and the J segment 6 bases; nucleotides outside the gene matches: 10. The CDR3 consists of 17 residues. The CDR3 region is CASSLDSERAGAGELFF. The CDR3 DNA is TGCGCCAGCAGCTTGGATTCGGAGAGAGCGGGAGCCGGGGAGCTGTTTTTT.

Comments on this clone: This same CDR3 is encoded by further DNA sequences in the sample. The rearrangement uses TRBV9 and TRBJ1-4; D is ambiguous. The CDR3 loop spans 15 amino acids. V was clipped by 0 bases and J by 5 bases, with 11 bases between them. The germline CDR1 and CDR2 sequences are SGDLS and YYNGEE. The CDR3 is CASSVGAGPNEKLFF. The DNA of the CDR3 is TGTGCCAGCAGCGTAGGGGCAGGCCCGAATGAAAAACTGTTTTTT.

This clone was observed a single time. The chain's CDR3 is CASSARGDRTDTQYF. In DNA form, the CDR3 reads TGTGCCAGCAGCGCTCGGGGGGATCGCACAGATACGCAGTATTTT. The chain combines TRBV9 with TRBJ2-3; the match to TRBD2 covers 7 bases. With 3 bases clipped from V and 1 base from J, the junction kept 5 bases outside the gene matches. Germline V CDR1 and CDR2: SGDLS, YYNGEE. The CDR3 has 15 residues.

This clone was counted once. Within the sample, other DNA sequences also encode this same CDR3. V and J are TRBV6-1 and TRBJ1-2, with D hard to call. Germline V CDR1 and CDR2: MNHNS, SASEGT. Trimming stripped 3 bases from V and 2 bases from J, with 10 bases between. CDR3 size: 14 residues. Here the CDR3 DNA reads TGTGCCAGCAGTGAGGGAGGACCAAACTATGGCTACACCTTC. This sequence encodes CASSEGGPNYGYTF.

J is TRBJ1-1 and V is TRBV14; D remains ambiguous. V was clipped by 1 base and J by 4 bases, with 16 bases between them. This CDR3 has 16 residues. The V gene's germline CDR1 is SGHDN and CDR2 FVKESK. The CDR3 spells CASSQVRPTGVTEAFF. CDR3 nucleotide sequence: TGTGCCAGCAGCCAAGTCAGGCCGACCGGGGTCACTGAAGCTTTCTTT.

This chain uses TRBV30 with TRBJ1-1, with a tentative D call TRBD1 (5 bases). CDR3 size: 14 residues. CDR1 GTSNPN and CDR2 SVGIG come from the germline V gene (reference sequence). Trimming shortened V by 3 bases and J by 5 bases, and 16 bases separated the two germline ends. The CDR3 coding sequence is TGTGCCTGGAGCCGGGGACTGGGGGGTACTGAAGCTTTCTTT. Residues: CAWSRGLGGTEAFF.

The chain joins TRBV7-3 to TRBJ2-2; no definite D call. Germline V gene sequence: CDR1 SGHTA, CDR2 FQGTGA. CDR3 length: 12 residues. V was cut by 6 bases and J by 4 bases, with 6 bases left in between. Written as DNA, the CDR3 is TGTGCCAGCAGGGAGTCCACCGGGGAGCTGTTTTTT. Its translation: CASRESTGELFF.

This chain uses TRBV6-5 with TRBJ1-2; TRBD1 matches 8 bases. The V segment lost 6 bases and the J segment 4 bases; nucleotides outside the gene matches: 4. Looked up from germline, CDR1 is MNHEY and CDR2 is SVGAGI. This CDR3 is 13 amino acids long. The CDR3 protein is CASRPDRGYGYTF. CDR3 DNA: TGTGCCAGCAGACCCGACAGGGGCTATGGCTACACCTTC.

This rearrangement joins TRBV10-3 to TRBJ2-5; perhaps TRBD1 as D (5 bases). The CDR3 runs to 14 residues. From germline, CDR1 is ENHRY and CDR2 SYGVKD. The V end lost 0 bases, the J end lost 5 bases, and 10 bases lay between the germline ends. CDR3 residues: CAISESWGVETQYF. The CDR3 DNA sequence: TGTGCCATCAGTGAGTCGTGGGGCGTGGAGACCCAGTACTTC.

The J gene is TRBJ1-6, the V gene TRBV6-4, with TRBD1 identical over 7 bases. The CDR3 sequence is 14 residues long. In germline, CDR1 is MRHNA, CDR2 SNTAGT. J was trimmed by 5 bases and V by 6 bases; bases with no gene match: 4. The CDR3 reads CASSDTGDNSPLHF. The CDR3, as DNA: TGTGCCAGCAGCGACACAGGGGATAATTCACCCCTCCACTTT.

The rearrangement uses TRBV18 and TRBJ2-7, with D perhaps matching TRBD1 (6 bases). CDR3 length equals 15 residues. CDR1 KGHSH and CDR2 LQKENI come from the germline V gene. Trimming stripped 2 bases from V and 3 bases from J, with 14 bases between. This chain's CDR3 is CASSPTGTLGYEQYF. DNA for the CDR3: TGTGCCAGCTCACCAACAGGGACCCTCGGCTACGAGCAGTACTTC.

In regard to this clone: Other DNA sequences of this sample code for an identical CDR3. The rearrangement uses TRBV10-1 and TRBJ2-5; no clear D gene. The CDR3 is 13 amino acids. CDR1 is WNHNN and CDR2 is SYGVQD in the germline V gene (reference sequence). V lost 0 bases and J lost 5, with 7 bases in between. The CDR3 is CASSESGVETQYF. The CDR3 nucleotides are TGCGCCAGCAGTGAGTCTGGGGTTGAGACCCAGTACTTC.

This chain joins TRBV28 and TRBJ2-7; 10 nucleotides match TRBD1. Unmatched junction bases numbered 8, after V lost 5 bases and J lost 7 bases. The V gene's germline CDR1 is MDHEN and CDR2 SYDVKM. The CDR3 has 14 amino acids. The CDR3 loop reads CASSPGTGVREQYF. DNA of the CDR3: TGTGCCAGCAGTCCCGGGACAGGGGTTCGAGAGCAGTACTTC.

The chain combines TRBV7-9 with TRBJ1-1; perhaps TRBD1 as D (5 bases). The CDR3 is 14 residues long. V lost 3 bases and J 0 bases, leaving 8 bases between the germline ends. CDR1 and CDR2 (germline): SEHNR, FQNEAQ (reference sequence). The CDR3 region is CASSLGLLNTEAFF. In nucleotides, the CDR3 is TGTGCCAGCAGCTTGGGACTATTGAACACTGAAGCTTTCTTT.

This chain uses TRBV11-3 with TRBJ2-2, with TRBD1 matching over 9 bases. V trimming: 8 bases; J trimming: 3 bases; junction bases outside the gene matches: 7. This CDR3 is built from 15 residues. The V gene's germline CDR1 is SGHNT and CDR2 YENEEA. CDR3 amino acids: CASRPGQGYTGELFF. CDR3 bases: TGTGCCAGCCGCCCGGGACAGGGATACACCGGGGAGCTGTTTTTT. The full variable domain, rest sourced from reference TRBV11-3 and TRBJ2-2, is EAGVVQSPRYKIIEKKQPVAFWCNPISGHNTLYWYLQNLGQGPELLIRYENEEAVDDSQLPKDRFSAERLKGVDSTLKIQPAELGDSAVYLCASRPGQGYTGELFFGEGSRLTVL.

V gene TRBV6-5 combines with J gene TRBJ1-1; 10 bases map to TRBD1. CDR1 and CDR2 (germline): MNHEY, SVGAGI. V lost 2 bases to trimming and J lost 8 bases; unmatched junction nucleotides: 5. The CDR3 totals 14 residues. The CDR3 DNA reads TGTGCCAGCAGTTACCGTGGGACAGGGGTCGAAGCTTTCTTT. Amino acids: CASSYRGTGVEAFF.

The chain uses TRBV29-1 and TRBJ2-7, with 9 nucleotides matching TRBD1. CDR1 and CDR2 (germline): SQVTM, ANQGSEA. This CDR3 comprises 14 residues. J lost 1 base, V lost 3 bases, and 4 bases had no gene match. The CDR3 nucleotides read TGCAGCGTTGAGGCGGGACAGGGATCCTACGAGCAGTACTTC. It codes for CSVEAGQGSYEQYF.

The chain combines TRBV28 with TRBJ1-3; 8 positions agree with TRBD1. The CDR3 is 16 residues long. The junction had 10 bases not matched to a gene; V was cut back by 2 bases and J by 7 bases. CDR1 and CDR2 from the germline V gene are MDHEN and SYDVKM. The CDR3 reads CASSLAQGAARNTIYF. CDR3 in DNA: TGTGCCAGCAGTTTAGCTCAGGGGGCAGCGAGGAACACCATATATTTT.

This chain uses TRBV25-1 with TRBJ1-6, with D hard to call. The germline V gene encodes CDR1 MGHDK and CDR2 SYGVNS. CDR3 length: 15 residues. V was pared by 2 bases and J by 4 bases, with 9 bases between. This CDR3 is CASSEARSYNSPLHF. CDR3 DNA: TGTGCCAGCAGTGAAGCCCGCAGTTATAATTCACCCCTCCACTTT.

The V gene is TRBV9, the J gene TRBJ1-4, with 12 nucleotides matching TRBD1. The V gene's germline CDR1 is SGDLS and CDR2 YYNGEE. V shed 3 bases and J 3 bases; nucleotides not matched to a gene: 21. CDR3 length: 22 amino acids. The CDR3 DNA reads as TGTGCCAGCAGCGCCGGGACAGGGGGCGCTTCGCGGCTTCGGCCCCCTAATGAAAAACTGTTTTTT. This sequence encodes CASSAGTGGASRLRPPNEKLFF.